This T cell receptor beta chain stems from a study of CD8+ T cells in alopecia areata. Findings and limits, study-wide: On tofacitinib, scalp and blood still held many of the expanded lesional clones.

For this clone: Its antigen is unidentified.

V was clipped by 0 bases and J by 4 bases, with 11 bases between them. CDR1 and CDR2 from the germline V gene are SGHNT and YYREEE (reference sequence). The CDR3 is 15 residues long. Reverse transcribed after extraction, RNA yielded cDNA as the sequencing template. Data came from immunoSEQ multiplex PCR; TCRdb stores just in-frame clones and leaves some out. The sample carries 210,000 or so clones, approximately 72% recorded once. Treatment noted: oral pan-JAK inhibitor, 5-10 mg twice daily. Both peripheral blood and punch biopsies of lesional scalp skin were obtained from patients who had alopecia areata.

Material: CD4+ T cells sorted from blood, obtained at roughly week 45, from a patient treated with tofacitinib. V and J are TRBV5-4 and TRBJ1-5; tentative D call: TRBD1 (5 bases). This sequence was found in a human donor with alopecia areata. CDR3 sequence: CASSLGAGRNQPQHF. CDR3 sequence (DNA): TGTGCCAGCAGCTTGGGTGCAGGGAGAAATCAGCCCCAGCATTTT.